The clone carrying this TCR beta chain was counted at least ten times. RNA transcripts served as template for amplifying TCR beta CDR3 sequences. After a first-round RT-PCR with HTBI primers, a second-round multiplex PCR was run. TCRdb ran MiXCR on the multiplex PCR reads and lists one entry per CDR3 protein. Altogether around 1,200,000 distinct CDR3 sequences are present, roughly two fifths being singletons, with the ten largest covering over 8.5%. These data come from a study of Graves' ophthalmopathy and Graves' hyperthyroidism. The CDR3 spans 15 residues. J was trimmed by 2 bases and V by 6 bases; bases with no gene match: 5. The germline V gene encodes CDR1 WSHSY and CDR2 SAAADI.

The V gene is TRBV10-2, the J gene TRBJ2-2; 8 nucleotides agree with TRBD2. Sample: peripheral blood or thyroid tissue (not recorded which). This sequence originates from an adult man with Graves' hyperthyroidism. DNA of the CDR3: TGCGCCAGCAGGGAAGCGGGAGTAAACACCGGGGAGCTGTTTTTT. This encodes CASREAGVNTGELFF.